This T cell receptor beta chain originates from a study of T cell responses to AZD1222 COVID-19 vaccine. Study-level results: Recipients of two AZD1222 doses showed rising Spike-specific TCR breadth and depth.

TCRdb's copy holds only in-frame clones and misses some; the assay was immunoSEQ multiplex PCR. In the table there are 54,000 or so clones, about 85% of which are singletons. Points on this clone: Antigen specificity is unknown. The sample carries other DNA sequences with the same CDR3.

In germline, CDR1 is MGHRA, CDR2 YSYEKL. V lost 0 bases and J 2 bases, leaving 11 bases between the germline ends. The CDR3 has 16 amino acids. The chain couples TRBV4-1 to TRBJ1-5; TRBD1 might be the D (5 bases). The sequencing here drew on peripheral blood, taken on day 0 of AZD1222 vaccination. The TCR comes from an adult in good health. The CDR3 loop reads CASSQDGGIGNQPQHF. Here the CDR3 DNA reads TGCGCCAGCAGCCAAGATGGGGGAATCGGCAATCAGCCCCAGCATTTT.